This passage covers 11 T cell receptor beta chains from one sample sequenced in a study of blood T cell repertoires in COVID-19. Only in-frame clones appear in the TCRdb table, and some are missing; sequencing was by immunoSEQ multiplex PCR. The table shows 240,000 or so clones, with about 84% occurring only once. Sample: PBMCs or T cells enriched from blood (not recorded which). These receptor sequences come from a woman aged 45-60 years who had recovered from COVID-19.

This CDR3 is CASSAGLTGGTEAFF. The CDR3 coding sequence is TGTGCCAGTAGTGCGGGCTTAACAGGGGGCACTGAAGCTTTCTTT. J is TRBJ1-1 and V is TRBV19, with 8 nucleotides matching TRBD1. The CDR3 sequence is 15 residues long. Germline assignment: CDR1 LNHDA and CDR2 SQIVND (reference sequence). After removal of 5 bases from V and 4 bases from J, the junction contained 9 bases not matched to a gene.

The gene calls are TRBV28 and TRBJ2-3, with 8 bases identical to TRBD2. The V segment lost 5 bases and the J segment 2 bases; nucleotides outside the gene matches: 9. This CDR3 contains 16 residues. The germline V gene encodes CDR1 MDHEN and CDR2 SYDVKM. CDR3 sequence: CASSPGRAGSTDTQYF. CDR3 sequence (DNA): TGTGCCAGCAGTCCCGGGAGGGCCGGTTCCACAGATACGCAGTATTTT.

The chain combines TRBV10-1 with TRBJ1-5; D is possibly TRBD1 (5 bases). The V end was cut by 6 bases, the J end by 3 bases, with 18 bases between. This CDR3 has 16 residues. Germline V gene sequence: CDR1 WNHNN, CDR2 SYGVQD (reference sequence). CDR3 residues: CASSDDDGRANQPQHF. In DNA, the CDR3 is TGCGCCAGCAGCGACGACGATGGCAGGGCCAATCAGCCCCAGCATTTT.

This clone was observed once. This chain links TRBV11-1 with TRBJ1-1, with D hard to call. Germline values: CDR1 SGHAT, CDR2 FQDESV (reference sequence). Trimming took off 5 bases at V and 1 base at J, with 5 bases between the two ends. The CDR3 is 12 residues long. DNA for the CDR3: TGTGCCAGCAGCCCCGGGAACACTGAAGCTTTCTTT. It translates to CASSPGNTEAFF. Drawing the rest from reference TRBV11-1 and TRBJ1-1, the complete variable domain is EAEVAQSPRYKITEKSQAVAFWCDPISGHATLYWYRQILGQGPELLVQFQDESVVDDSQLPKDRFSAERLKGVDSTLKIQPAELGDSAMYLCASSPGNTEAFFGQGTRLTVV.

The rearrangement links TRBV20-1 to TRBJ1-4; D is undetermined. Trimming took 6 bases from V and 4 from J, leaving 6 bases between them. The germline gives CDR1 DFQATT, CDR2 SNEGSKA (reference sequence). The CDR3 covers 11 residues. Written as DNA, the CDR3 is TGCAGTGCGGCACGTAATGAAAAACTGTTTTTT. Translating gives CSAARNEKLFF.

J is TRBJ2-2 and V is TRBV7-2; the D is unclear. Germline lookup yields CDR1 SGHTA and CDR2 FQGNSA. V shed 7 bases and J shed 1 base, with 22 bases lying between them. The CDR3 spans 18 residues. For the CDR3, the DNA is TGTGCCAGCACCCTCCACCCCTCAGCGCCCAGGAACACCGGGGAGCTGTTTTTT. As protein: CASTLHPSAPRNTGELFF.

This clone was seen once. This sequence joins TRBV18 and TRBJ2-7, with 9 bases identical to TRBD1. With V trimmed by 3 bases and J by 5 bases, 8 bases remained unmatched. Germline V gene data show CDR1 as KGHSH and CDR2 as LQKENI. The CDR3 runs to 15 residues. The CDR3 region is CASSPVGTGQDEQYF. Written as DNA, the CDR3 is TGTGCCAGCTCACCGGTGGGGACAGGGCAGGACGAGCAGTACTTC.

The chain has TRBV7-9 and TRBJ1-2; 7 bases align to TRBD1. The trim removed 5 bases at V and 4 bases at J, leaving 4 bases unmatched. The CDR3 extends over 13 amino acids. From germline, CDR1 is SEHNR and CDR2 FQNEAQ (reference sequence). The chain's CDR3 is CASSRDSPYGYTF. In DNA, the CDR3 is TGTGCCAGCAGCCGGGACAGCCCCTATGGCTACACCTTC. The full variable domain, with the rest looked up from reference TRBV7-9 and TRBJ1-2, is DTGVSQNPRHKITKRGQNVTFRCDPISEHNRLYWYRQTLGQGPEFLTYFQNEAQLEKSRLLSDRFSAERPKGSFSTLEIQRTEQGDSAMYLCASSRDSPYGYTFGSGTRLTVV.

The rearrangement uses TRBV4-1 and TRBJ1-1, with 9 bases fitting TRBD1. CDR1 MGHRA and CDR2 YSYEKL come from the germline V gene. The V gene end was trimmed by 3 bases and the J gene end by 5 bases; junction bases not matched to a gene: 7. The CDR3 has 15 residues. The DNA of the CDR3 is TGCGCCAGCAGCCATCTGACAGGGGGACGGACTGAAGCTTTCTTT. Translating it yields CASSHLTGGRTEAFF.

The chain links TRBV9 to TRBJ1-2; 8 nucleotides agree with TRBD1. The V and J ends lost 4 bases and 2 bases, in that order; junction bases with no gene match: 19. CDR1 is SGDLS, CDR2 YYNGEE, per germline. CDR3 length: 19 residues. The DNA for the CDR3 is TGTGCCAGCAGCCTATGGACAGGGCCGTATCCTCTAAGAAACTATGGCTACACCTTC. Translation gives CASSLWTGPYPLRNYGYTF.

A single count supports this clone. At one of its ends the junction is not consistent with the germline gene, which may arise from a read error. The V gene is TRBV2, the J gene TRBJ1-5; TRBD1 matches 10 bases. The CDR3 covers 17 residues. Germline V lookup: CDR1 SNHLY, CDR2 FYNNEI. The CDR3 reads CASSEALGQGSNQPQHF. The CDR3 DNA is TGTGCCAGCAGCGAAGCGCTGGGACAGGGGAGCAATCAGCCCCAGCATTTT.